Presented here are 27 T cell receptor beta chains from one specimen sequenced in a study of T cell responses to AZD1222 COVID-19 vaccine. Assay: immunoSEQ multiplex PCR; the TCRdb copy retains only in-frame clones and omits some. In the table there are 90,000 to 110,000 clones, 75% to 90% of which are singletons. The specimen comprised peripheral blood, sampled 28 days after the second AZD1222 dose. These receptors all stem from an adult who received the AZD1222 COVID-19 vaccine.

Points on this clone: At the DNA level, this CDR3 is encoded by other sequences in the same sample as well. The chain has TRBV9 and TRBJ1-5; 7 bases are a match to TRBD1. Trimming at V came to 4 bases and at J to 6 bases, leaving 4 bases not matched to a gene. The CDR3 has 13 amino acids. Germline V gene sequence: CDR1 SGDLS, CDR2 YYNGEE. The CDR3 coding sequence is TGTGCCAGCAGCCGACAGGGTGGTCAGCCCCAGCATTTT. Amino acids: CASSRQGGQPQHF.

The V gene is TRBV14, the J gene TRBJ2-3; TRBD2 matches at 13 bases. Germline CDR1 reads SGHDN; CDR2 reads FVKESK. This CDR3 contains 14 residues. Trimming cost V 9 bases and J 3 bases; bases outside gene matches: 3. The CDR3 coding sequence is TGTGCCAGTAGGACTAGCGGGAGAACAGATACGCAGTATTTT. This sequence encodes CASRTSGRTDTQYF.

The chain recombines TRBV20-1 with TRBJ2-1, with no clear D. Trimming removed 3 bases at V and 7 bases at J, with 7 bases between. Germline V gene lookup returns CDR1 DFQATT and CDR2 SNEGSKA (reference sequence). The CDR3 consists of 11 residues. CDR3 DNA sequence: TGCAGTGCTAGTCTTGTTAATGAGCAGTTCTTC. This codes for CSASLVNEQFF.

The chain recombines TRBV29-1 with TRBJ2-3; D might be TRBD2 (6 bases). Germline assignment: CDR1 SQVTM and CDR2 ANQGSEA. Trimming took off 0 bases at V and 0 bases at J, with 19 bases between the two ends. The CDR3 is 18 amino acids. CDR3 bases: TGCAGCGTTGAAGATCTGGGGGGTTCTTTCTTTAGCACAGATACGCAGTATTTT. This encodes CSVEDLGGSFFSTDTQYF.

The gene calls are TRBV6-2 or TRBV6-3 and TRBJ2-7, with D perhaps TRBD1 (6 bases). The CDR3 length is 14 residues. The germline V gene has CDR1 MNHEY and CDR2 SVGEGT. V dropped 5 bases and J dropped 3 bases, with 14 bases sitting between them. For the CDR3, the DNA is TGTGCCAGCAGTCGGGACACTGGCTTCTACGAGCAGTACTTC. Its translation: CASSRDTGFYEQYF.

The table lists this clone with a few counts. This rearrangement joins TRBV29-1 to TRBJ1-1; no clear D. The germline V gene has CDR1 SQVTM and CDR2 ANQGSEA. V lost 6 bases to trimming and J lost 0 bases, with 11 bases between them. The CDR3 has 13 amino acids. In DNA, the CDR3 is TGCAGCGTCTCACAGAGATTGAACACTGAAGCTTTCTTT. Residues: CSVSQRLNTEAFF.

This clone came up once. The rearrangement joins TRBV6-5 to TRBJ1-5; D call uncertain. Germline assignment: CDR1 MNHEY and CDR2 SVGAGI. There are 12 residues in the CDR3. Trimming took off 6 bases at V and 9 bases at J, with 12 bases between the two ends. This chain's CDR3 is CASRNPPAPQHF. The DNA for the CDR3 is TGTGCCAGCAGAAACCCTCCCGCGCCCCAGCATTTT.

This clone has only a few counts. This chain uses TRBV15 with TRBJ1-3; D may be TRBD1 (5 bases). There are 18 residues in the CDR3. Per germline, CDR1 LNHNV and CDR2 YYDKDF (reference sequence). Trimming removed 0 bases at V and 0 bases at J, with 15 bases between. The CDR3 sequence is CATSRDTVWGVSGNTIYF. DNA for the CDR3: TGTGCCACCAGCAGAGATACAGTCTGGGGGGTCTCTGGAAACACCATATATTTT.

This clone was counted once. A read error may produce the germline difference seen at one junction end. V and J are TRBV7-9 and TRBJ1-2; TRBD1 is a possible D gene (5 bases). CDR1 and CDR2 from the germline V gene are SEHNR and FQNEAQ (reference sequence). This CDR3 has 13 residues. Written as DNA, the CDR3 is TGTGCCAGCAGCTTAGGGGGGTTTACACCCTCGTCCTTC. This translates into CASSLGGFTPSSF.

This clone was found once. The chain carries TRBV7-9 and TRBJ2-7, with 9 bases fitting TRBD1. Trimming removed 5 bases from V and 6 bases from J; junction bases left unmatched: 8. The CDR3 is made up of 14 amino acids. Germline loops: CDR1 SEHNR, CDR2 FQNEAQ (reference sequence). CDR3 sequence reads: CASSARTGALEQYF. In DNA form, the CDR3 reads TGTGCCAGCAGCGCCCGGACAGGGGCCCTCGAGCAGTACTTC.

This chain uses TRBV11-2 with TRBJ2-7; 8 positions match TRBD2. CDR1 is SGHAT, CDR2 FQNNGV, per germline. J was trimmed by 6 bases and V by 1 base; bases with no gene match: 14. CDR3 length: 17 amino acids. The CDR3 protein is CASSLVGPGGSTGEQYF. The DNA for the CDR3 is TGTGCCAGCAGCTTAGTCGGGCCGGGAGGGTCTACGGGCGAGCAGTACTTC.

The CDR3: CASSRGQGAGPGANVLTF. CDR3 coding DNA: TGTGCCAGCAGCCGAGGACAGGGCGCTGGTCCTGGGGCCAACGTCCTGACTTTC. The V gene is TRBV5-6, the J gene TRBJ2-6; TRBD1 matches 8 bases. This CDR3 comprises 18 residues. After removal of 4 bases from V and 2 bases from J, the junction contained 11 bases not matched to a gene. Per germline, CDR1 SGHDT and CDR2 YYEEEE.

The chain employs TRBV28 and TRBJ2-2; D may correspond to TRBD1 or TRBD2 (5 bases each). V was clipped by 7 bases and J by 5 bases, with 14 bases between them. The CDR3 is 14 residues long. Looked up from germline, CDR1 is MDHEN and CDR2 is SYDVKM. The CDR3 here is CASTLVGDTGELFF. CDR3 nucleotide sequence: TGTGCCAGCACTCTAGTGGGGGATACCGGGGAGCTGTTTTTT.

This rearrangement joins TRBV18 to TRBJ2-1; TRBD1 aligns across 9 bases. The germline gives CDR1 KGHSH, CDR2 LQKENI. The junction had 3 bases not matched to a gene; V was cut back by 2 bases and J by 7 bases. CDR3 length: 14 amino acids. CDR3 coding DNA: TGTGCCAGCTCACCATTGGGACAGGGAAATGAGCAGTTCTTC. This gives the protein CASSPLGQGNEQFF.

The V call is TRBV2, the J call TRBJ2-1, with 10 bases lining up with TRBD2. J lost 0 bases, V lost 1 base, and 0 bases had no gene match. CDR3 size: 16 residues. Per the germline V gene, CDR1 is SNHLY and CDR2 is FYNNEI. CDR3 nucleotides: TGTGCCAGCAGTGAAGGGACTAGCGGCTCCTACAATGAGCAGTTCTTC. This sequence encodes CASSEGTSGSYNEQFF.

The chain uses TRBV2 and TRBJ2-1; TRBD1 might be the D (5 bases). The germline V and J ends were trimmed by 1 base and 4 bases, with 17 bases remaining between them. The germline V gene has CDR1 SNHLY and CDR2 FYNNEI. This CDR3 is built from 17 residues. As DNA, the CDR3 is TGTGCCAGCAGTGAAGATGGGGCCTTCCCCCCTTACAATGAGCAGTTCTTC. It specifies CASSEDGAFPPYNEQFF.

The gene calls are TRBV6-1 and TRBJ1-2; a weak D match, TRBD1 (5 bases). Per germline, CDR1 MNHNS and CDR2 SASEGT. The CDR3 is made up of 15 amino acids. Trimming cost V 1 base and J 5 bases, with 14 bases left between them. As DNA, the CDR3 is TGTGCCAGCAGTGAAGGCCGGGGGGATGTTTATGGCTACACCTTC. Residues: CASSEGRGDVYGYTF.

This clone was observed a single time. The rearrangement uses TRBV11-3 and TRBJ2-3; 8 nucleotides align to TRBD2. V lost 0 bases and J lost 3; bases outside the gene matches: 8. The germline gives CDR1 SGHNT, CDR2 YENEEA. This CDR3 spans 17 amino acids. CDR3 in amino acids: CASSLDKASGLTDTQYF. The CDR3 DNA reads TGTGCCAGCAGCTTAGATAAAGCTAGCGGGTTAACAGATACGCAGTATTTT. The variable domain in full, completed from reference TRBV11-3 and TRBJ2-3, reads EAGVVQSPRYKIIEKKQPVAFWCNPISGHNTLYWYLQNLGQGPELLIRYENEEAVDDSQLPKDRFSAERLKGVDSTLKIQPAELGDSAVYLCASSLDKASGLTDTQYFGPGTRLTVL.

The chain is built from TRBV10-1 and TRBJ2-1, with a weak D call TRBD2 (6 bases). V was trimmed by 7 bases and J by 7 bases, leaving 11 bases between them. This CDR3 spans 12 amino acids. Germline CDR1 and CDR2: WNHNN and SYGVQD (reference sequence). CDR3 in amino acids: CASKNRGNEQFF. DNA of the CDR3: TGCGCCAGCAAGAACCGGGGGAATGAGCAGTTCTTC.

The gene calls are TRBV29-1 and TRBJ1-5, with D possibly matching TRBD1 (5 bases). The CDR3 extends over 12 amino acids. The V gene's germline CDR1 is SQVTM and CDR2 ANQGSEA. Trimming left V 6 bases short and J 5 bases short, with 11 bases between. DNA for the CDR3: TGCAGCGTCCAAACGGGGGATCAGCCCCAGCATTTT. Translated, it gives CSVQTGDQPQHF.

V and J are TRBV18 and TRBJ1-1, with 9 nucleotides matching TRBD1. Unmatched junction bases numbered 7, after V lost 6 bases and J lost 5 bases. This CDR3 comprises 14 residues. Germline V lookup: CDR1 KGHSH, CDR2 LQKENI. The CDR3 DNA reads TGTGCCAGCTCGCAGGACAGGGGCTTTACTGAAGCTTTCTTT. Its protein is CASSQDRGFTEAFF.

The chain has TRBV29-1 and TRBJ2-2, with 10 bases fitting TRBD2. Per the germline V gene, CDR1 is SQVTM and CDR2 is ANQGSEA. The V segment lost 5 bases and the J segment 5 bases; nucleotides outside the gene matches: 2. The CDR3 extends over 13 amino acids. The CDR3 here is CSVLAGDTGELFF. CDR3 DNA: TGCAGCGTTCTAGCGGGAGATACCGGGGAGCTGTTTTTT.

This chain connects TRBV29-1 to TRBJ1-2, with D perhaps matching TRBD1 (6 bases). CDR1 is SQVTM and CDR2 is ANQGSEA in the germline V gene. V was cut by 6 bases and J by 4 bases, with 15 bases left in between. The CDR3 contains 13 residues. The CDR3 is CSVERTAFYGYTF. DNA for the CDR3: TGCAGCGTCGAGCGGACAGCTTTCTATGGCTACACCTTC. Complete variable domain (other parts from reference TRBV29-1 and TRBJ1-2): SAVISQKPSRDICQRGTSLTIQCQVDSQVTMMFWYRQQPGQSLTLIATANQGSEATYESGFVIDKFPISRPNLTFSTLTVSNMSPEDSSIYLCSVERTAFYGYTFGSGTRLTVV.

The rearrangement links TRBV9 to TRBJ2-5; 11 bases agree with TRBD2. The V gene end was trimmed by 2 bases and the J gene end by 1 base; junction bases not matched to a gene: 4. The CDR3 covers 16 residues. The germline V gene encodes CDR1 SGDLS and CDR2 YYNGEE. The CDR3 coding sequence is TGTGCCAGCAGCGTCGGGACTAGCGGACCCCAAGAGACCCAGTACTTC. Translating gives CASSVGTSGPQETQYF.

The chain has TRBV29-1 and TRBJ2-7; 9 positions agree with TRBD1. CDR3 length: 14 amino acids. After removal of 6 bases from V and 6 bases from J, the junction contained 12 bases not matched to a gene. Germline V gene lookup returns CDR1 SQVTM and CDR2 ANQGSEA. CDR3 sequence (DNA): TGCAGCGTACTACAGGGGGCGCAATCCCCCGAGCAGTACTTC. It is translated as CSVLQGAQSPEQYF.

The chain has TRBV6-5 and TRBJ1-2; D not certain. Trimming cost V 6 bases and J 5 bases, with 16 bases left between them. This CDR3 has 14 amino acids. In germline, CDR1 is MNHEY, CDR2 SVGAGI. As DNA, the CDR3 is TGTGCCAGCAGCATCCATCTGTCGAAGTATGGCTACACCTTC. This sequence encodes CASSIHLSKYGYTF.

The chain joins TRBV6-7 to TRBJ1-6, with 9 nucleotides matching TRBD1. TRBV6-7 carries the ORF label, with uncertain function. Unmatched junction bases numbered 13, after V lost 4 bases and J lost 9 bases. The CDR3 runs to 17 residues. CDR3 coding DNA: TGTGCCAGCAGTTCATCTCCACCCGGGACAGGGTGTTCACCCCTCCACTTT. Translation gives CASSSSPPGTGCSPLHF.